What follows are 29 T cell receptor beta chains derived from one specimen sequenced in a study of beta chain features in type 1 diabetes. The sequenced template was cDNA made from the entire isolated RNA. Here immunoSEQ multiplex PCR was the method, and the copy in TCRdb shows in-frame clones only, minus some. This sample carries fewer than 150,000 clones, around 7% of them seen once, and the ten largest clones take about 1.3%. Sequencing used central memory CD4+ T cells from blood. The receptors derive from a woman aged 25-40 years in good health.

This clone was counted a few times. The chain has TRBV15 and TRBJ2-1; the match to TRBD2 covers 10 bases. In germline, CDR1 is LNHNV, CDR2 YYDKDF (reference sequence). V shed 3 bases and J 3 bases; nucleotides not matched to a gene: 5. This CDR3 comprises 16 residues. CDR3 nucleotides: TGTGCCACCAGCAGGGGCCGACTAGCGGGCTACAATGAGCAGTTCTTC. Amino acids: CATSRGRLAGYNEQFF.

This clone was detected only once. The gene calls are TRBV28 and TRBJ1-5; 11 nucleotides match TRBD1. The CDR3 is 14 residues long. V lost 7 bases, J lost 6 bases, and 5 bases stayed unmatched. Germline V gene data show CDR1 as MDHEN and CDR2 as SYDVKM. Here the CDR3 DNA reads TGTGCCAGCAAGGGACAGGGGGGTGGTCAGCCCCAGCATTTT. It encodes CASKGQGGGQPQHF.

This clone was seen repeatedly, ten times or more. The rearrangement uses TRBV2 and TRBJ1-2; D remains unclear. Trimming left V 5 bases short and J 8 bases short, with 18 bases between. This CDR3 comprises 14 residues. CDR1 SNHLY and CDR2 FYNNEI come from the germline V gene. The CDR3 reads CASSLYSGVSGYTF. CDR3 DNA sequence: TGTGCCAGCAGTCTATACAGCGGGGTGTCCGGCTACACCTTC.

V and J are TRBV7-8 and TRBJ2-1; the match to TRBD1 covers 9 bases. Germline V gives CDR1 SGHVS, CDR2 FQNEAQ. This CDR3 spans 18 amino acids. Unmatched junction bases numbered 17, after V lost 11 bases and J lost 0 bases. Here the CDR3 DNA reads TGTGCCTCTACTCCGGGACAGGGAAGCCTCAACTCCTACAATGAGCAGTTCTTC. The encoded protein is CASTPGQGSLNSYNEQFF.

The genes are TRBV5-1 and TRBJ2-1; 9 bases agree with TRBD2. There are 16 residues in the CDR3. From germline, CDR1 is SGHRS and CDR2 YFSETQ. J gave up 7 bases and V 1 base, and 9 bases lay outside the gene matches. CDR3 in DNA: TGCGCCAGCAGCTTGTTCGCTAGCGGGAAGGGAAATGAGCAGTTCTTC. Translation: CASSLFASGKGNEQFF.

The table lists this clone with a few counts. This chain joins TRBV7-3 and TRBJ2-3, with TRBD2 matching over 7 bases. After removal of 5 bases from V and 3 bases from J, the junction contained 5 bases not matched to a gene. The CDR3 is 14 amino acids. The V gene's germline CDR1 is SGHTA and CDR2 FQGTGA. The CDR3 nucleotides are TGTGCCAGCAGCACCGGACTAGTGACAGATACGCAGTATTTT. It is translated as CASSTGLVTDTQYF.

This clone was seen repeatedly, ten times or more. V gene TRBV28 combines with J gene TRBJ2-3; TRBD2 agrees at 11 bases. This CDR3 comprises 15 residues. V shed 6 bases and J 2 bases; nucleotides not matched to a gene: 4. Germline V lookup: CDR1 MDHEN, CDR2 SYDVKM. The CDR3 DNA sequence: TGTGCCAGCAGGGGGACTAGCGGCCCCACAGATACGCAGTATTTT. The encoded protein is CASRGTSGPTDTQYF.

This clone has only a few counts. The J gene is TRBJ2-7, the V gene TRBV5-1; 12 bases match TRBD2. V trimming: 4 bases; J trimming: 4 bases; junction bases outside the gene matches: 9. There are 16 residues in the CDR3. Germline V gives CDR1 SGHRS, CDR2 YFSETQ. The CDR3 spells CASSQQTSGSPYEQYF. CDR3 coding DNA: TGCGCCAGCAGCCAACAGACTAGCGGGAGCCCGTACGAGCAGTACTTC.

This clone appeared a few times. Other DNA sequences of this sample code for an identical CDR3. The chain carries TRBV18 and TRBJ1-1; D is undetermined. There are 14 residues in the CDR3. Trimming removed 3 bases from V and 3 bases from J, with 11 bases in between. Germline loops: CDR1 KGHSH, CDR2 LQKENI. The CDR3 loop reads CASSPSGLDTEAFF. Written as DNA, the CDR3 is TGTGCCAGCTCACCGAGTGGGCTGGACACTGAAGCTTTCTTT.

V is TRBV5-4 and J is TRBJ2-2, with D perhaps TRBD2 (6 bases). Germline assignment: CDR1 SGHNT and CDR2 YYREEE (reference sequence). The CDR3 has 14 residues. Trimming took off 3 bases at V and 8 bases at J, with 14 bases between the two ends. CDR3 sequence reads: CASSSLLGGGELFF. DNA for the CDR3: TGTGCCAGCAGCTCCCTTTTGGGAGGTGGGGAGCTGTTTTTT. Based on the CDR3 plus reference TRBV5-4 and TRBJ2-2, the full variable domain is ETGVTQSPTHLIKTRGQQVTLRCSSQSGHNTVSWYQQALGQGPQFIFQYYREEENGRGNFPPRFSGLQFPNYSSELNVNALELDDSALYLCASSSLLGGGELFFGEGSRLTVL.

The chain joins TRBV4-2 to TRBJ2-7; 11 bases line up with TRBD1. The CDR3 covers 14 residues. CDR1 is LGHNA and CDR2 is YNFKEQ in the germline V gene. Germline trimming cut 3 bases from V and 4 bases from J; bases unmatched to any gene: 2. The CDR3 DNA reads as TGTGCCAGCAGCCACGGACAGGGGGCGTACGAGCAGTACTTC. Its translation: CASSHGQGAYEQYF.

This clone has a handful of counts. This chain links TRBV25-1 with TRBJ2-2, with 7 nucleotides matching TRBD2. V shed 8 bases and J 1 base; nucleotides not matched to a gene: 4. This CDR3 contains 14 residues. Germline assignment: CDR1 MGHDK and CDR2 SYGVNS. The CDR3 region has the DNA TGTGCCAGCGGTGGGAGGGGGAACACCGGGGAGCTGTTTTTT. This translates into CASGGRGNTGELFF.

This clone was observed a handful of times. This chain links TRBV4-3 with TRBJ1-2; perhaps TRBD1 as D (5 bases). The germline V gene has CDR1 LGHNA and CDR2 YSLEER. This CDR3 has 14 residues. Trimming cost V 4 bases and J 3 bases, with 12 bases left between them. The CDR3 DNA reads as TGCGCCAGCAGCCGAGCGACAGACTACTATGGCTACACCTTC. It codes for CASSRATDYYGYTF.

Only a few counts were recorded for this clone. CDR3 bases: TGTGCCAGCAGCTTGTCACTCGGGAGAACGGACGAGCAGTACTTC. Translation gives CASSLSLGRTDEQYF. The chain couples TRBV5-4 to TRBJ2-7; D might be TRBD2 (6 bases). V was shortened by 1 base and J by 5 bases, with 16 bases between the two germline ends. This CDR3 has 15 amino acids. Germline V CDR1 and CDR2: SGHNT, YYREEE (reference sequence).

The V call is TRBV7-9, the J call TRBJ2-3; D remains unclear. In germline, CDR1 is SEHNR, CDR2 FQNEAQ (reference sequence). The CDR3 spans 12 residues. Trimming cost V 6 bases and J 8 bases, with 12 bases left between them. CDR3 in DNA: TGTGCCAGCAGTCAGAACTATGGTACGCAGTATTTT. This sequence encodes CASSQNYGTQYF.

A word on this clone: The junction does not match germline at one end; this may be a read error. The J gene is TRBJ1-1, the V gene TRBV7-9; D may be TRBD1 (6 bases). CDR3 size: 15 residues. Germline lookup yields CDR1 SEHNR and CDR2 FQNEAQ (reference sequence). CDR3 sequence (DNA): TGTGCCAGCCGACTAACGACAGGACTGAAGACTGAAGCTTTCTTT. It specifies CASRLTTGLKTEAFF.

The chain carries TRBV18 and TRBJ1-1; perhaps TRBD1 as D (5 bases). The germline V gene encodes CDR1 KGHSH and CDR2 LQKENI. The V end lost 0 bases, the J end lost 0 bases, and 11 bases lay between the germline ends. The length of the CDR3 is 16 residues. The CDR3 loop is CASSPPQGGMNTEAFF. CDR3 DNA sequence: TGTGCCAGCTCACCACCCCAGGGCGGAATGAACACTGAAGCTTTCTTT. The variable domain in full, with the rest retrieved from reference TRBV18 and TRBJ1-1, is NAGVMQNPRHLVRRRGQEARLRCSPMKGHSHVYWYRQLPEEGLKFMVYLQKENIIDESGMPKERFSAEFPKEGPSILRIQQVVRGDSAAYFCASSPPQGGMNTEAFFGQGTRLTVV.

This clone was seen repeatedly, ten times or more. The V and J genes are TRBV30 and TRBJ2-7; D gene ambiguous. CDR3 length: 11 residues. Per germline, CDR1 GTSNPN and CDR2 SVGIG (reference sequence). The V gene lost 3 bases and the J gene lost 4 bases, with 7 bases spanning the gap. CDR3 nucleotides: TGTGCCTGGAGAGCTCGGTACGAGCAGTACTTC. This encodes CAWRARYEQYF.

This clone was observed a few times. The gene calls are TRBV30 and TRBJ1-2, with TRBD1 as a possible D gene (6 bases). The CDR3 is 13 residues long. V was clipped by 1 base and J by 6 bases, with 12 bases between them. Germline CDR1 is GTSNPN and CDR2 is SVGIG (reference sequence). CDR3 DNA: TGTGCCTGGAGTGCAGGGGCTCGTAATGGCTACACCTTC. Protein sequence: CAWSAGARNGYTF.

The V and J genes are TRBV25-1 and TRBJ1-4; 7 bases map to TRBD1. The germline V gene has CDR1 MGHDK and CDR2 SYGVNS. The J segment lost 7 bases and the V segment lost 7 bases, leaving 6 bases of the junction unmatched. The CDR3 is 13 residues long. CDR3 in DNA: TGTGCCAGCATGCAGGGGGTGATTGAAAAACTGTTTTTT. It translates to CASMQGVIEKLFF.

Only a few counts were recorded for this clone. This chain uses TRBV27 with TRBJ1-4; weak D call: TRBD1 (5 bases). CDR3 length: 13 residues. The V gene's germline CDR1 is MNHEY and CDR2 SMNVEV (reference sequence). CDR3 protein: CGGGSQGDEKLFF. In DNA form, the CDR3 reads TGTGGGGGGGGGTCGCAGGGTGATGAAAAACTGTTTTTT.

The chain is built from TRBV29-1 and TRBJ2-6, with D perhaps TRBD1 (5 bases). Trimming took 2 bases from V and 0 from J, leaving 11 bases between them. The CDR3 runs 16 residues. Germline V CDR1 and CDR2: SQVTM, ANQGSEA. The CDR3 here is CSVEKDTDSGANVLTF. The CDR3 region has the DNA TGCAGCGTTGAAAAGGACACCGACTCTGGGGCCAACGTCCTGACTTTC.

The chain links TRBV7-3 to TRBJ2-1; 16 bases align to TRBD2. V gave up 3 bases and J gave up 11 bases; unmatched junction bases: 7. The CDR3 totals 16 residues. Germline CDR1 is SGHTA and CDR2 is FQGTGA. In DNA form, the CDR3 reads TGTGCCAGCAGCTTCTCGGGGACTAGCGGGAGGGCCAAGCAGTTCTTC. Translation gives CASSFSGTSGRAKQFF. Supplemented by reference TRBV7-3 and TRBJ2-1, the full variable domain reads GAGVSQTPSNKVTEKGKYVELRCDPISGHTALYWYRQSLGQGPEFLIYFQGTGAADDSGLPNDRFFAVRPEGSVSTLKIQRTERGDSAVYLCASSFSGTSGRAKQFFGPGTRLTVL.

This chain uses TRBV19 with TRBJ1-2; D is possibly TRBD1 (5 bases). The CDR3 consists of 15 residues. The ends were cut back, 5 bases at V and 5 bases at J, with 18 bases in the middle. Looked up from germline, CDR1 is LNHDA and CDR2 is SQIVND (reference sequence). The DNA of the CDR3 is TGTGCCAGTAGTCCTGGACACGCCTTTGGGTATGGCTACACCTTC. Residues: CASSPGHAFGYGYTF.

The rearrangement joins TRBV4-1 to TRBJ2-3; D gene uncertain. The CDR3 is 15 amino acids. Germline CDR1 reads MGHRA; CDR2 reads YSYEKL. Trimming took off 0 bases at V and 0 bases at J, with 7 bases between the two ends. CDR3 loop: CASSQDERSTDTQYF. DNA for the CDR3: TGCGCCAGCAGCCAAGATGAACGGAGCACAGATACGCAGTATTTT.

This clone has just a few counts. The chain joins TRBV5-4 to TRBJ2-1, with D maybe TRBD2 (5 bases). The CDR3 consists of 16 residues. The germline V gene has CDR1 SGHNT and CDR2 YYREEE (reference sequence). V lost 4 bases and J lost 5, with 19 bases in between. The CDR3 DNA follows: TGTGCCAGCAGCCCCCCGCCGGGAACGACCGACAATGAGCAGTTCTTC. Amino acid sequence: CASSPPPGTTDNEQFF.

This sequence joins TRBV13 and TRBJ2-7, with a weak D call TRBD2 (5 bases). Germline CDR1 reads PRHDT; CDR2 reads FYEKMQ (reference sequence). Trimming took 0 bases from V and 4 from J, leaving 16 bases between them. The CDR3 has 16 amino acids. DNA of the CDR3: TGTGCCAGCAGCTTAGGGGACGGAGGAGTCGGATACGAGCAGTACTTC. Translating gives CASSLGDGGVGYEQYF.

This chain links TRBV6-1 with TRBJ2-7; 9 bases are a match to TRBD1. CDR1 is MNHNS, CDR2 SASEGT, per germline. Trimming took 6 bases from V and 3 from J; bases not matched to a gene: 9. The CDR3 consists of 15 residues. Written as DNA, the CDR3 is TGTGCCAGCAGAGAGGGACAGGGTGGAGGCTACGAGCAGTACTTC. Translation: CASREGQGGGYEQYF.

This sequence joins TRBV7-9 and TRBJ2-4, with TRBD1 as a possible D gene (5 bases). Deletions cut 3 bases from V and 6 bases from J, with 15 bases between. Germline V gene lookup returns CDR1 SEHNR and CDR2 FQNEAQ (reference sequence). The CDR3 runs to 15 residues. The chain's CDR3 is CASSFRPGQGNIQYF. CDR3 DNA sequence: TGTGCCAGCAGCTTTAGGCCAGGGCAGGGAAACATTCAGTACTTC. Filled out from reference TRBV7-9 and TRBJ2-4, the complete variable domain reads DTGVSQNPRHKITKRGQNVTFRCDPISEHNRLYWYRQTLGQGPEFLTYFQNEAQLEKSRLLSDRFSAERPKGSFSTLEIQRTEQGDSAMYLCASSFRPGQGNIQYFGAGTRLSVL.